Listed below are T cell receptor beta chains from one sample, sequenced in a study of blood T cell repertoires in COVID-19. TCRdb's table, derived via immunoSEQ multiplex PCR, lists solely in-frame clones and lacks some. The data show 110,000 or so clones, 85% seen once. The material sequenced was peripheral blood. The receptors derive from a human donor in a cohort sampled during active COVID-19. Both conserved end residues are part of each CDR3. D genes are given only for firm matches. Clone size, where shown, is once, few, many, or a class for clones that have expanded.

TGCAGCGTTGATTCGGGGACAGGGAAGAGGGATGGCTACACCTTC,CSVDSGTGKRDGYTF,TRBV29-1,.,TRBJ1-2,TRBD1,15
TGTGCCAGCAGCGTAGCGGGGGGTCTCTCCTCTGGAAACACCATATATTTT,CASSVAGGLSSGNTIYF,TRBV9,.,TRBJ1-3,.,17
TGCGCCAGCAGTGAGTCAACTAGCGGTTCTAGCACAGATACGCAGTATTTT,CASSESTSGSSTDTQYF,TRBV10-2,few,TRBJ2-3,TRBD2,17
TGTGCCAGCAGCTCTAAGACAGGGATGAGCAATCAGCCCCAGCATTTT,CASSSKTGMSNQPQHF,TRBV7-8,few,TRBJ1-5,TRBD1,16
TGTGCCAGCAGCTCCCCAAATCAGCCCCAGCATTTT,CASSSPNQPQHF,TRBV11-2,.,TRBJ1-5,.,12
TGTGCCAGCAGCTTGTGGGCGGAGGTCCCCAATCAGCCCCAGCATTTT,CASSLWAEVPNQPQHF,TRBV7-8,.,TRBJ1-5,.,16
TGTGCCAGCAGTCCCCTCACGGGAAAAAGTCAGCCCCAGCATTTT,CASSPLTGKSQPQHF,TRBV11-2,.,TRBJ1-5,.,15
TGCAGTGCTAGTGTCGCAGGGAGGGTGAACACTGAAGCTTTCTTT,CSASVAGRVNTEAFF,TRBV20-1,.,TRBJ1-1,.,15
TGCGCCAGCAGCCGCGGCGGGGGGTTGGTAGATACGCAGTATTTT,CASSRGGGLVDTQYF,TRBV4-1,once,TRBJ2-3,TRBD2,15
TGTGCCAGCAGCAAAGGAGAGGGCAACTACGAGCAGTACTTC,CASSKGEGNYEQYF,TRBV21-1,.,TRBJ2-7,.,14
TGTGCCAGCAGACAGACAGGGACCTACAATGAGCAGTTCTTC,CASRQTGTYNEQFF,TRBV2,.,TRBJ2-1,TRBD1,14
TGTGCCAGCAGTGGAGACAGGGGGAGGGGTCAGCCCCAGCATTTT,CASSGDRGRGQPQHF,TRBV2,.,TRBJ1-5,TRBD1,15
TGTGCCAGCAGCGCGGGACTAGCGGGGGGGCAAGGTGAGCAGTTCTTC,CASSAGLAGGQGEQFF,TRBV9,.,TRBJ2-1,TRBD2,16
TGTGCCAGTGGGGGGAACAACAATCAGCCCCAGCATTTT,CASGGNNNQPQHF,TRBV19,.,TRBJ1-5,.,13
TGTGCCATCAGTCTTGGTTGGGGACGAGGAGGGCCTGGAGAGACCCAGTACTTC,CAISLGWGRGGPGETQYF,TRBV10-3,.,TRBJ2-5,.,18
TGTGCCAGCATCTCCCACCAACAGGGGGCGAAAGGCTACACCTTC,CASISHQQGAKGYTF,TRBV7-2,few,TRBJ1-2,TRBD1,15
TGTGCCAGCAGTTCCGACTTGCCGGAGACCCAGTACTTC,CASSSDLPETQYF,TRBV6-2/TRBV6-3,.,TRBJ2-5,.,13
TGTGCCAGTCGTGATATAGCGGGGGGGCGTCCCGGGGAGCTGTTTTTT,CASRDIAGGRPGELFF,TRBV19,.,TRBJ2-2,TRBD2,16
TGTGCCAGCTCGGCGTCAGAGGGTAGTGGTAATGAAAAACTGTTTTTT,CASSASEGSGNEKLFF,TRBV18,.,TRBJ1-4,.,16
TGTGCCAGCTCACCACCTGGGCCCTACACAGATACGCAGTATTTT,CASSPPGPYTDTQYF,TRBV18,.,TRBJ2-3,.,15
TGTGCCAGCAGTCCCCCGAGACAGGGCATTTCCTACAATGAGCAGTTCTTC,CASSPPRQGISYNEQFF,TRBV6-6,.,TRBJ2-1,TRBD1,17
TGTGCCATCAGAGGGGGCAGGGACGGAGACAAGCAGTACTTC,CAIRGGRDGDKQYF,TRBV10-3,.,TRBJ2-7,TRBD1,14
TGTGCCAGCAGCGGACGACCGGGACTAGCGGGAATCACAGATACGCAGTATTTT,CASSGRPGLAGITDTQYF,TRBV5-4,.,TRBJ2-3,TRBD2,18
TGTGCCAGCAGCGCCGGGAGCGCAGATACGCAGTATTTT,CASSAGSADTQYF,TRBV7-8,.,TRBJ2-3,.,13
TGCAGTGCTAGTTTAGATGCAACTAATGAAAAACTGTTTTTT,CSASLDATNEKLFF,TRBV20-1,.,TRBJ1-4,.,14